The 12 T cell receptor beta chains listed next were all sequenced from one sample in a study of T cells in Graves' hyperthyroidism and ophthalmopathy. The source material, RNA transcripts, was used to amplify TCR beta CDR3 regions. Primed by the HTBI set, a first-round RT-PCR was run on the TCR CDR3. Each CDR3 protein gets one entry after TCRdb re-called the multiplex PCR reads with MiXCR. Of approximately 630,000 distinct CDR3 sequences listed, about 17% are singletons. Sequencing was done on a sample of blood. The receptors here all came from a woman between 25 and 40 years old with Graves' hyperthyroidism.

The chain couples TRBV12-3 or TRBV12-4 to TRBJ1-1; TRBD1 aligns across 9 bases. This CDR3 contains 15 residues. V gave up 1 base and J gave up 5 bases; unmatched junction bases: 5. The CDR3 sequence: CASSLGGTGMTEAFF. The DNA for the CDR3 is TGTGCCAGCAGTTTAGGCGGGACAGGGATGACTGAAGCTTTCTTT.

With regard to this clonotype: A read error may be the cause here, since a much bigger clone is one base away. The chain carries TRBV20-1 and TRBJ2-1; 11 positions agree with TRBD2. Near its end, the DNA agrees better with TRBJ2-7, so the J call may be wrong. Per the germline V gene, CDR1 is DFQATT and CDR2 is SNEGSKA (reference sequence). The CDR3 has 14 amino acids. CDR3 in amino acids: CSAHTSGSINEQYF. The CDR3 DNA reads TGCAGTGCTCATACTAGCGGGAGTATCAATGAGCAGTACTTC.

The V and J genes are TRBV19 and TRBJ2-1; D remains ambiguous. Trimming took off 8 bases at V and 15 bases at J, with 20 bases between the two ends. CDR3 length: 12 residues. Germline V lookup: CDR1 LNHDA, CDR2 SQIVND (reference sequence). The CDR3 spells CASADFRASAFF. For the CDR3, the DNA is TGTGCCAGTGCTGACTTCAGAGCCTCAGCGTTCTTC.

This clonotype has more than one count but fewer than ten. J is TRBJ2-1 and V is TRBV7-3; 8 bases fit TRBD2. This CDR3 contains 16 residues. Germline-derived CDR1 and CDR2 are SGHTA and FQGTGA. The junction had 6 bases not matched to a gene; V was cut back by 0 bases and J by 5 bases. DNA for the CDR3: TGTGCCAGCAGCTTAACGGGGACTAGTCCCGACAATGAGCAGTTCTTC. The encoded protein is CASSLTGTSPDNEQFF.

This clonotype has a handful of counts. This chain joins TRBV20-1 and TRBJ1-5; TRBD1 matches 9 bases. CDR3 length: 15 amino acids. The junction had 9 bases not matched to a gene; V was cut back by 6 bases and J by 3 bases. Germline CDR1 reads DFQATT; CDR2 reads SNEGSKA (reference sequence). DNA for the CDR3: TGCAGTGCGATACCTGGACAGGGGCCCAATCAGCCCCAGCATTTT. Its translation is CSAIPGQGPNQPQHF.

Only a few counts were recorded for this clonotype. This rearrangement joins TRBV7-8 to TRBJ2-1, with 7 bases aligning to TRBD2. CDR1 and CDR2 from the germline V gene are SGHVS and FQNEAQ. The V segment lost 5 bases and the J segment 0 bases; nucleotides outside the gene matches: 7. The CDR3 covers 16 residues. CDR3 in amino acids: CASSPGLPLSYNEQFF. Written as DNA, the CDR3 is TGTGCCAGCAGCCCGGGACTACCGCTCTCCTACAATGAGCAGTTCTTC.

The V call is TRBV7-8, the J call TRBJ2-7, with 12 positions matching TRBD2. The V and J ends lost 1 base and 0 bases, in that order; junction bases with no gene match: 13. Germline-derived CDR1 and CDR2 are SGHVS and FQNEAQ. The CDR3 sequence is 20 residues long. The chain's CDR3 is CASSLGASGRVGAPSYEQYF. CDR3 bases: TGTGCCAGCAGCTTAGGTGCTAGCGGGAGGGTCGGCGCCCCCTCCTACGAGCAGTACTTC. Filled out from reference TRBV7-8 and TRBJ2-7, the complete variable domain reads GAGVSQSPRYKVAKRGQDVALRCDPISGHVSLFWYQQALGQGPEFLTYFQNEAQLDKSGLPSDRFFAERPEGSVSTLKIQRTQQEDSAVYLCASSLGASGRVGAPSYEQYFGPGTRLTVT.

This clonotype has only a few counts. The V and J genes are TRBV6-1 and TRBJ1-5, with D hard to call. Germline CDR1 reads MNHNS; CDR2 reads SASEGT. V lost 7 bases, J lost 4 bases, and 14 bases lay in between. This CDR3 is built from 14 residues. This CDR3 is CASTPTGFNQPQHF. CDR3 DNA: TGTGCCAGCACCCCAACCGGGTTTAATCAGCCCCAGCATTTT.

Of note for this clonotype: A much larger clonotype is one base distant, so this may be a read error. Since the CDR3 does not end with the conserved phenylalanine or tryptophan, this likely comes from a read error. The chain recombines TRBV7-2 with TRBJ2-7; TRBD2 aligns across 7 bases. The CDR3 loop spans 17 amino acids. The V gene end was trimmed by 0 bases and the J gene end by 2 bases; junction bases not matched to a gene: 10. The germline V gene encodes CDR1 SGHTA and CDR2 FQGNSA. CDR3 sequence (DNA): TGTGCCAGCAGCTTAGCGGCGGGTCTAGCGGTGACCTACGAGCAGTACCTC. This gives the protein CASSLAAGLAVTYEQYL.

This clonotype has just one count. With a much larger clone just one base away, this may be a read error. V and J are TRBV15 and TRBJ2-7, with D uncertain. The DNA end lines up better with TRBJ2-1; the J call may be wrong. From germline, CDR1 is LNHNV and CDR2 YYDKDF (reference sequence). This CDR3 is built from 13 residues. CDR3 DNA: TGTGCCACCAGCAGAACTGGACGTTCCGAGCAGTTCTTC. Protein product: CATSRTGRSEQFF.

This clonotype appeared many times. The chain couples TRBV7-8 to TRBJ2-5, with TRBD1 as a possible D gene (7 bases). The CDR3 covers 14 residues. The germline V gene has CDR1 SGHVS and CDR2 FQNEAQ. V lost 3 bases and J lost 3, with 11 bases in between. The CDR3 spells CASSLGGQEETQYF. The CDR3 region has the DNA TGTGCCAGCAGCTTGGGAGGACAGGAAGAGACCCAGTACTTC. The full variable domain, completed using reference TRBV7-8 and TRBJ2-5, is GAGVSQSPRYKVAKRGQDVALRCDPISGHVSLFWYQQALGQGPEFLTYFQNEAQLDKSGLPSDRFFAERPEGSVSTLKIQRTQQEDSAVYLCASSLGGQEETQYFGPGTRLLVL.

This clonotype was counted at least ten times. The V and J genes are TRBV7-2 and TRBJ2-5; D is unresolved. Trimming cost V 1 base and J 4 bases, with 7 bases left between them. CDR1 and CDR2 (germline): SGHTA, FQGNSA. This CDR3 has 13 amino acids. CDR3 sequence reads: CASSLVILETQYF. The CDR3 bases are TGTGCCAGCAGCTTAGTAATACTAGAGACCCAGTACTTC.